Listed below are T cell receptor beta chains from one sample, sequenced in a study of blood T cell repertoires in COVID-19. The assay was immunoSEQ multiplex PCR, and TCRdb's table has in-frame clones only and misses some. The table lists approximately 310,000 clones, around 90% of them singletons. Sequencing input: PBMCs or T cells enriched from blood (not recorded which). The source of these receptors is a man aged 55 to 70 who had recovered from COVID-19. CDR3s include the opening cysteine and the closing phenylalanine or tryptophan. The order of the fields is D gene, V gene, J gene, clone size, CDR3 protein, CDR3 DNA. A D gene is named only where the DNA matches it firmly. The size field is filled for only some rows; it gives once, few, many or a size class.

D: .
V: TRBV28
J: TRBJ1-1
size: few
CDR3: CASSLNQFEAFF
DNA: TGTGCCAGCAGTTTAAATCAGTTTGAAGCTTTCTTT

D: .
V: TRBV5-1
J: TRBJ2-3
size: .
CDR3: CASSADSLEQGTQYF
DNA: TGCGCCAGCAGCGCGGACAGTCTCGAACAGGGTACGCAGTATTTT

D: .
V: TRBV28
J: TRBJ1-5
size: once
CDR3: CASLVGGVNQPQHF
DNA: TGTGCCAGCCTTGTAGGGGGAGTCAATCAGCCCCAGCATTTT

D: TRBD1
V: TRBV4-1
J: TRBJ2-7
size: .
CDR3: CASSQDWGQLRHEQYF
DNA: TGCGCCAGCAGCCAAGATTGGGGACAGCTCCGCCACGAGCAGTACTTC

D: .
V: TRBV7-2
J: TRBJ1-6
size: .
CDR3: CASSPRGESSYNSPLHF
DNA: TGTGCCAGCAGCCCCCGCGGAGAGAGCTCCTATAATTCACCCCTCCACTTT

D: .
V: TRBV27
J: TRBJ1-2
size: .
CDR3: CASSLHPGVYGYTF
DNA: TGTGCCAGCAGTCTACACCCGGGTGTCTATGGCTACACCTTC

D: .
V: TRBV28
J: TRBJ1-5
size: .
CDR3: CASSFRSGSNQPQHF
DNA: TGTGCCAGCAGTTTTAGGTCGGGAAGCAATCAGCCCCAGCATTTT

D: .
V: TRBV10-2
J: TRBJ2-3
size: .
CDR3: CASTELASTDTQYF
DNA: TGCGCCAGCACTGAGTTGGCTAGCACAGATACGCAGTATTTT

D: TRBD2
V: TRBV2
J: TRBJ2-5
size: .
CDR3: CASSSGTSVETQYF
DNA: TGTGCCAGCAGCTCCGGGACTAGCGTAGAGACCCAGTACTTC

D: TRBD1
V: TRBV5-1
J: TRBJ1-6
size: .
CDR3: CASSLVQGKDSPLHF
DNA: TGCGCCAGCAGCTTGGTACAGGGGAAGGATTCACCCCTCCACTTT

D: .
V: TRBV21-1
J: TRBJ2-7
size: .
CDR3: CASSILAGELYEQYF
DNA: TGTGCCAGCAGTATTCTAGCGGGGGAGCTCTACGAGCAGTACTTC